This entry describes one T cell receptor beta chain. Its antigen is not identified. At one of its ends the junction is not consistent with the germline gene, which may arise from a read error. The sample comes from a study of pediatric ulcerative colitis. Whole-study findings and limits: Ulcerative colitis patients shared more blood-rectal clones than controls.

The CDR3 covers 15 residues. Germline loops: CDR1 SSHAT, CDR2 FNYEAQ (reference sequence). Clones were read by immunoSEQ multiplex PCR, and TCRdb kept only the in-frame ones, dropping some. The data hold 25,000 to 35,000 clones, with roughly four fifths observed a single time. The chain uses TRBV7-7 and TRBJ2-5; no reliable D call. The TCR originated in a boy aged 5-17 years with severe ulcerative colitis. Sequenced: blood. The CDR3 bases are TGTGCTAGCAGCTCGGGCAGGTCTTATCAAGAGACCCAGTACTTC. Its translation: CASSSGRSYQETQYF.